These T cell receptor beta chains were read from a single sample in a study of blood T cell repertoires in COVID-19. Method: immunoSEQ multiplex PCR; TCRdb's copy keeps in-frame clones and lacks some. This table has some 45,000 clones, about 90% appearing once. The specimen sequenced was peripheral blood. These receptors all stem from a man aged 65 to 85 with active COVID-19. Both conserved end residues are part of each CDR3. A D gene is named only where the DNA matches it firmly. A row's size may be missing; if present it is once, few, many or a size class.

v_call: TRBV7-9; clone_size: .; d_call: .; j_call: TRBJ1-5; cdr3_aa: CASSIRGSNQPQHF; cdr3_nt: TGTGCCAGCAGCATCAGGGGAAGCAATCAGCCCCAGCATTTT
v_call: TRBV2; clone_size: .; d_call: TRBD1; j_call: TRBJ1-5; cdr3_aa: CASRGQGKRPSYSNQPQHF; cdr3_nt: TGTGCCAGCAGAGGACAGGGGAAGAGGCCTTCTTATAGCAATCAGCCCCAGCATTTT
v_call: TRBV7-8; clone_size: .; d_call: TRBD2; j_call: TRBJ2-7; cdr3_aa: CASIPGLGFYEQYF; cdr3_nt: TGTGCCAGCATCCCGGGACTAGGTTTCTACGAGCAGTACTTC
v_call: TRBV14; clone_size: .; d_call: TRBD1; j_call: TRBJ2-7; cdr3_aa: CASSPLGTGGYEQYF; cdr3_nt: TGTGCCAGCAGCCCTCTGGGGACAGGGGGGTACGAGCAGTACTTC
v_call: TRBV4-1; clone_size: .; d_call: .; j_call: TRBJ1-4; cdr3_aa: CASSLKGAGGDREKLFF; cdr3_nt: TGCGCCAGCAGCCTAAAGGGAGCGGGGGGCGATCGGGAAAAACTGTTTTTT
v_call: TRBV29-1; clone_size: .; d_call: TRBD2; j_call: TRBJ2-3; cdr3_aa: CSASGGADTQYF; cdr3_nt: TGCAGCGCTAGCGGGGGTGCGGATACGCAGTATTTT
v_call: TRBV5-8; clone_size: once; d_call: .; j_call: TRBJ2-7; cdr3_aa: CASTLANEQYF; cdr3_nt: TGTGCCAGCACGCTCGCTAACGAGCAGTACTTC
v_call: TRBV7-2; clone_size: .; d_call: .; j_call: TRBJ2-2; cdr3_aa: CASSLVFGVASGELFF; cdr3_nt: TGTGCCAGCAGCTTAGTATTTGGAGTAGCCTCCGGGGAGCTGTTTTTT
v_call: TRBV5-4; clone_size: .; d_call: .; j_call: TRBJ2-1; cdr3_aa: CASSSGQVGGYNEQFF; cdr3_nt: TGTGCCAGCAGCTCGGGACAGGTCGGGGGGTACAATGAGCAGTTCTTC
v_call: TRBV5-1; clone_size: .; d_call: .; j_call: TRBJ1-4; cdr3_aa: CASSLGAGSGEKLFF; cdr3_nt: TGCGCCAGCAGCTTGGGGGCAGGGTCGGGCGAAAAACTGTTTTTT
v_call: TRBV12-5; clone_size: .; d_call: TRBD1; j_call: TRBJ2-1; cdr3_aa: CASGLGDRLWNEQFF; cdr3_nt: TGTGCTAGTGGTTTGGGGGACAGGTTATGGAATGAGCAGTTCTTC
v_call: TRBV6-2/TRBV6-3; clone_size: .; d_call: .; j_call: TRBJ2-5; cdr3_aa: CASSWVAKETQYF; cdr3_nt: TGTGCCAGCAGTTGGGTAGCCAAAGAGACCCAGTACTTC
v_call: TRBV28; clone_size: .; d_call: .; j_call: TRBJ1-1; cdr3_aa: CASFPRVGNTEAFF; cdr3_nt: TGTGCCAGCTTCCCCCGCGTTGGGAACACTGAAGCTTTCTTT
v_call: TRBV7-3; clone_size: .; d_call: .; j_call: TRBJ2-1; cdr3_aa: CASSSSGGPGNEQFF; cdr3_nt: TGTGCCAGCAGCTCGAGTGGAGGGCCCGGCAATGAGCAGTTCTTC
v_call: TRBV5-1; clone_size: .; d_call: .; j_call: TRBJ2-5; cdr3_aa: CASSSTSTPGETQYF; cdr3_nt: TGCGCCAGCAGCTCTACTAGCACTCCGGGGGAGACCCAGTACTTC
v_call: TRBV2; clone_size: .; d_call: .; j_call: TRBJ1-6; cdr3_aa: CASSELGGTHNSPLHF; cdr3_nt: TGTGCCAGCAGTGAATTGGGGGGGACACATAATTCACCCCTCCACTTT
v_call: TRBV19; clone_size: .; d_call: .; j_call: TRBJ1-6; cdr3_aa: CASSGLAGKSNSPLHF; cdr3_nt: TGTGCCAGTAGTGGCCTCGCAGGGAAGTCAAATTCACCCCTCCACTTT
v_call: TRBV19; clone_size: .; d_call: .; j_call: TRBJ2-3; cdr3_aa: CASNRGQNTDTQYF; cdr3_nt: TGTGCCAGTAATCGAGGACAGAACACAGATACGCAGTATTTT
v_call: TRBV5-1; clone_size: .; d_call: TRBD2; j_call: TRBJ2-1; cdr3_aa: CASSSGGSNEQFF; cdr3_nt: TGCGCCAGCAGCTCGGGGGGATCCAATGAGCAGTTCTTC
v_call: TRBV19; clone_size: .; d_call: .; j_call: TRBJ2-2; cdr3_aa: CASSIRQDPNTGELFF; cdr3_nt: TGTGCCAGTAGTATCAGACAGGACCCGAACACCGGGGAGCTGTTTTTT
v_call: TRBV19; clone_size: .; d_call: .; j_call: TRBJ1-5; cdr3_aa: CASSMGGGQPQHF; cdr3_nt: TGTGCCAGTAGTATGGGGGGTGGGCAGCCCCAGCATTTT
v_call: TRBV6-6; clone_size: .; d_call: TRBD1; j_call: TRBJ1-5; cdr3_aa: CASDRGLGNQPQHF; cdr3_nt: TGTGCCAGTGACAGGGGGCTAGGCAATCAGCCCCAGCATTTT
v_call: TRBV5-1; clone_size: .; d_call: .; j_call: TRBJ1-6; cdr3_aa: CASSLETDSFSPLHF; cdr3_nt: TGCGCCAGCAGCTTGGAGACAGATTCATTTTCACCCCTCCACTTT
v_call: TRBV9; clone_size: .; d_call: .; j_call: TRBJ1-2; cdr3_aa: CASSVAPLGRGYGYTF; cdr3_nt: TGTGCCAGCAGCGTAGCCCCCCTTGGCAGGGGCTATGGCTACACCTTC
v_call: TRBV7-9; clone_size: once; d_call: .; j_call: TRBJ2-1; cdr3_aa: CASSPRSSVGEQFF; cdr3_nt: TGTGCCAGCAGCCCTCGTTCTAGCGTAGGTGAGCAGTTCTTC
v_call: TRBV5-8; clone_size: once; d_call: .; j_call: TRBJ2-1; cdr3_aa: CASSLYSIGTWLNEQFF; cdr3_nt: TGTGCCAGCAGCTTGTACAGTATAGGGACTTGGCTCAATGAGCAGTTCTTC
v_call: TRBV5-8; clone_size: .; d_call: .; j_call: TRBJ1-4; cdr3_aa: CASSLRQGLNEKLFF; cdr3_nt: TGTGCCAGCAGCTTACGGCAGGGCCTTAATGAAAAACTGTTTTTT
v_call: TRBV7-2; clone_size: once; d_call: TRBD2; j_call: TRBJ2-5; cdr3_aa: CASSQRGLAGAETQYF; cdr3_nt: TGTGCCAGCAGCCAGAGGGGACTAGCGGGGGCCGAGACCCAGTACTTC
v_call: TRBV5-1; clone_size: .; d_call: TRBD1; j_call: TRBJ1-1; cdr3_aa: CASSLGQGVGEAFF; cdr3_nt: TGCGCCAGCAGCTTGGGACAGGGTGTGGGTGAAGCTTTCTTT
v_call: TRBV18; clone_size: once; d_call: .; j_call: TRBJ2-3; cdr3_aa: CASSDTFTDTQYF; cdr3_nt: TGTGCCAGCTCGGACACTTTCACAGATACGCAGTATTTT
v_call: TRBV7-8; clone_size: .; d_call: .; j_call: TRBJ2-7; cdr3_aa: CASTQVEGILYEQYF; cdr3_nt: TGTGCCAGCACACAGGTTGAAGGGATTCTCTACGAGCAGTACTTC
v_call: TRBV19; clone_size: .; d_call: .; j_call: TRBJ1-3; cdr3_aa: CASNSGSTSGNTIYF; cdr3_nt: TGTGCCAGTAATTCAGGCTCTACGTCTGGAAACACCATATATTTT
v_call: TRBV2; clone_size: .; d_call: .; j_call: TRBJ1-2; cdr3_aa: CASSETGGGYGYTF; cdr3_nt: TGTGCCAGCAGTGAGACGGGAGGTGGCTATGGCTACACCTTC
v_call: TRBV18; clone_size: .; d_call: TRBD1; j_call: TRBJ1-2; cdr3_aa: CASSEQGEVGYTF; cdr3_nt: TGTGCCAGCTCAGAACAGGGGGAAGTTGGCTACACCTTC
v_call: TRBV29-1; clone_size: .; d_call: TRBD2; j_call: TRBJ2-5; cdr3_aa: CSVVLAGPQETQYF; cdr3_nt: TGCAGCGTTGTCCTAGCGGGGCCTCAAGAGACCCAGTACTTC
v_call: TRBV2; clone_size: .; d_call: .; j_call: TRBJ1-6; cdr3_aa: CASRVQGYNSPLHF; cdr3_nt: TGTGCCAGCAGGGTTCAGGGCTATAATTCACCCCTCCACTTT
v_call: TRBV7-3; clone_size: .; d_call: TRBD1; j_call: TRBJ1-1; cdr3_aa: CASSLTGQGATEAFF; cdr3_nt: TGTGCCAGCAGCTTGACGGGACAGGGGGCAACTGAAGCTTTCTTT
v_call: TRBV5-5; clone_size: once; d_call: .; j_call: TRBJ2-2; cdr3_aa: CASSLAYSNTGELFF; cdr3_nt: TGTGCCAGCAGCTTGGCCTATTCGAACACCGGGGAGCTGTTTTTT
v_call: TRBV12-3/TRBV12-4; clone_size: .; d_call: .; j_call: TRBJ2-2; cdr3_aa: CASSWGPGELFF; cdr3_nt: TGTGCCAGCAGTTGGGGCCCCGGGGAGCTGTTTTTT
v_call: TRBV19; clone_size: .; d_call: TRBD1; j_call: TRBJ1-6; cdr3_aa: CASRPEGQAYNLPLHF; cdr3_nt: TGTGCCAGTAGACCGGAGGGACAGGCTTATAATTTACCCCTCCACTTT
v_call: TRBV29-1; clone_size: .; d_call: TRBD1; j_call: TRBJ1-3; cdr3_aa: CSVEDAGQDSGNTIYF; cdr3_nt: TGCAGCGTTGAAGATGCGGGACAGGACTCTGGAAACACCATATATTTT
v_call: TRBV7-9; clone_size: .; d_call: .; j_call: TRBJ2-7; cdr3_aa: CASSLGRQGGEQYF; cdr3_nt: TGTGCCAGCAGCTTAGGTCGACAGGGAGGCGAGCAGTACTTC
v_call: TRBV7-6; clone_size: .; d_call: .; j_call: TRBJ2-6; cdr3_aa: CASSLLWGGLGANVLTF; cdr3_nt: TGTGCCAGCAGCCTCCTCTGGGGGGGGCTTGGGGCCAACGTCCTGACTTTC
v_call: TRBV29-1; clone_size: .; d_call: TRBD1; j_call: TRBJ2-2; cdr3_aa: CSGVAGGSLDTGELFF; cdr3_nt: TGCAGCGGTGTCGCAGGGGGCTCCCTGGACACCGGGGAGCTGTTTTTT
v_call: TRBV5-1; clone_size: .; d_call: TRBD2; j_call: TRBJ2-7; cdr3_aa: CASKTGQPGLAGEEQYF; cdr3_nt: TGCGCCAGCAAGACGGGACAGCCAGGACTAGCGGGGGAAGAGCAGTACTTC
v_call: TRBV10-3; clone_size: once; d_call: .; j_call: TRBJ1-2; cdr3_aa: CAISVENNRYGYTF; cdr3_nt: TGTGCCATCAGTGTAGAAAATAATCGCTATGGCTACACCTTC
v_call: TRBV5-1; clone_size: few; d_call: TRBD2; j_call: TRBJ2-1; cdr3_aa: CASSPGTSGGIYNEQFF; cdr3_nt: TGCGCCAGCAGCCCAGGGACTAGCGGGGGGATCTACAATGAGCAGTTCTTC
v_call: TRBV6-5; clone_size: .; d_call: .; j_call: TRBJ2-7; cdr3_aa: CASSYSRQAYEQYF; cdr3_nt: TGTGCCAGCAGTTACTCCCGACAGGCTTACGAGCAGTACTTC
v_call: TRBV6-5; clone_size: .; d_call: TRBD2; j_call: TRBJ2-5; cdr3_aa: CASSWGAGGQETQYF; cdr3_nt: TGTGCCAGCAGTTGGGGAGCGGGGGGGCAGGAGACCCAGTACTTC
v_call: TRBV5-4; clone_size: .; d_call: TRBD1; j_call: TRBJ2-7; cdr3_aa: CASSGRDRDHEQYF; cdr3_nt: TGTGCCAGCAGCGGCCGGGACAGGGACCACGAGCAGTACTTC
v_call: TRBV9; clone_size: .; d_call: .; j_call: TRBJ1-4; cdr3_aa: CASSDTTGANEKLFF; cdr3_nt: TGTGCCAGCAGCGACACGACAGGAGCTAATGAAAAACTGTTTTTT
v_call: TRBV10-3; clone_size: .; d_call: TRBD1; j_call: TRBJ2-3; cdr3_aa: CAIHRGQADTQYF; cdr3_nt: TGTGCCATCCACAGGGGGCAAGCAGATACGCAGTATTTT
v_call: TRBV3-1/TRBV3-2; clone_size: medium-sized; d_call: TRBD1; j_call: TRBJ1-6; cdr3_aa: CASSPPGQGFSPLHF; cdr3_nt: TGTGCCAGCAGCCCGCCGGGACAGGGTTTTTCACCCCTCCACTTT
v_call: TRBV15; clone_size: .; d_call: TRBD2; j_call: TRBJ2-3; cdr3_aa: CATGGGDTQYF; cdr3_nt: TGTGCCACCGGGGGGGGAGATACGCAGTATTTT